The next 4 T cell receptor beta chains were all read from a single sample in a study of CD8 T cells in ankylosing spondylitis. TCRdb recomputed calls from the 5' RACE reads with MiXCR, one row per CDR3 protein. The sample records under 200,000 distinct CDR3 sequences, just over 9.5% being singletons. The sequenced sample was blood, either unsorted or a sorted T cell fraction (not recorded which). All receptors come from a female donor with ankylosing spondylitis or in good health (not recorded which).

This clonotype was seen repeatedly, ten times or more. The genes are TRBV5-1 and TRBJ2-1; no clear D gene. The V gene's germline CDR1 is SGHRS and CDR2 YFSETQ. The V gene lost 1 base and the J gene lost 6 bases, with 8 bases spanning the gap. The CDR3 consists of 13 residues. The DNA for the CDR3 is TGCGCCAGCAGCTTGAGCAGTTTCAATGAGCAGTTCTTC. Encoded protein: CASSLSSFNEQFF.

There are a few counts of this clonotype. The genes are TRBV28 and TRBJ2-7; maybe TRBD2 (5 bases). Trimming stripped 10 bases from V and 7 bases from J, with 11 bases between. The CDR3 spans 10 residues. Looked up from germline, CDR1 is MDHEN and CDR2 is SYDVKM. The CDR3 sequence is CATFRGEQYF. The CDR3, as DNA: TGTGCCACCTTCCGGGGAGAGCAGTACTTC.

The rearrangement joins TRBV12-3 or TRBV12-4 to TRBJ2-1; possible D gene TRBD1, 5 bases. This CDR3 has 14 amino acids. Trimming shortened V by 3 bases and J by 3 bases, and 9 bases separated the two germline ends. The CDR3 nucleotides are TGTGCCAGCAGTTTCTCGACAGACTACAATGAGCAGTTCTTC. Protein product: CASSFSTDYNEQFF.

This clonotype was observed at least ten times. The chain carries TRBV7-9 and TRBJ2-2; D is unresolved. V lost 5 bases and J lost 6, with 4 bases in between. Looked up from germline, CDR1 is SEHNR and CDR2 is FQNEAQ (reference sequence). The CDR3 is made up of 11 amino acids. CDR3 loop: CASSRAGELFF. The CDR3, as DNA: TGTGCCAGCAGCCGAGCCGGGGAGCTGTTTTTT.